This T cell receptor (beta chain) was captured by sequencing in a study of shared clonotypes between healthy human individuals. Points from the study as a whole: The authors expected sequencing depth to affect clonotype sharing among donors. Generation probabilities were higher for clonotypes shared across all four sorted-subset donors than for unshared ones.

As to this clone: Its target is unknown.

Source study methods: For the immunoSEQ data, sequences were junction-only without quality scores, so filtering differed. Clones were read by immunoSEQ multiplex PCR, and TCRdb kept only the in-frame ones, dropping some. V and J calls and clone size come straight from that table; D and trimming were deduced from the DNA. The repertoire holds millions of clones, with more than 80% as singletons. CDR1 LGHNA and CDR2 YSLEER come from the germline V gene. The CDR3 has 17 residues. J gave up 0 bases and V 0 bases, and 7 bases lay outside the gene matches. Those who donated, Caucasian adults without exception, all lived in Nashville, Tennessee.

The chain joins TRBV4-3 to TRBJ2-7; 8 bases align to TRBD1. The sequenced sample was naive CD4+ T cells sorted from blood. The subset denotes: CD45RA+ positively selected. The TCR originated in a man younger than 35 in good health. The chain's CDR3 is CASSQDTGQVNSYEQYF. CDR3 DNA sequence: TGCGCCAGCAGCCAAGATACGGGACAGGTTAACTCCTACGAGCAGTACTTC.